This entry is about one T cell receptor beta chain. What it binds is unknown. This entry is derived from a study of cytomegalovirus exposure and HLA in healthy donors. Study observations and caveats: While the bulk of TCR sequences proved rare, some public TCRs turned up in many donors. Data from an earlier analysis indicated that most TCR beta V segments were productive either about 87% or about 30% of the time. Compared with the roughly 700-donor mean, an Asian-associated ancestry cluster reportedly had fewer N-insertions, according to a later analysis. Testing in vitro showed three CMV-associated chains specific for CMV antigens.

PCR used 60 Vbeta primers and 13 Jbeta primers. Here immunoSEQ multiplex PCR was the method, and the copy in TCRdb shows in-frame clones only, minus some. Here the sample spans nearly 110,000 clones, approximately 76% being singletons. Germline V CDR1 and CDR2: SGHAT, FQNNGV. V was clipped by 5 bases and J by 5 bases, with 10 bases between them. The CDR3 has 13 amino acids. The V call is TRBV11-2, the J call TRBJ1-5; TRBD1 is a possible D gene (5 bases). The TCR sequence derives from a man younger than 35 in good health and CMV-seronegative. Material: PBMCs. As DNA, the CDR3 is TGTGCCAGCAGCGCATGGGGGGATCAGCCCCAGCATTTT. Its protein is CASSAWGDQPQHF. Using reference TRBV11-2 and TRBJ1-5 for the parts outside the CDR3, the full variable domain is EAGVAQSPRYKIIEKRQSVAFWCNPISGHATLYWYQQILGQGPKLLIQFQNNGVVDDSQLPKDRFSAERLKGVDSTLKIQPAKLEDSAVYLCASSAWGDQPQHFGDGTRLSIL.